Here is one T cell receptor beta chain with its context. The sample originates from a study of control samples from healthy donors and cancer patients. The CDR3 length is 11 residues. The germline gives CDR1 SGHKS, CDR2 YYEKEE (reference sequence). Trimming took 0 bases from V and 12 from J, leaving 10 bases between them. Data came from immunoSEQ multiplex PCR; TCRdb stores just in-frame clones and leaves some out. Found here are tens of thousands of clones, approximately 90% of them singletons; the top ten hold 1.5% to 2%. The sequenced material came from PBMCs. This receptor was obtained from a woman aged 40 to 55 with lung cancer. This chain connects TRBV5-5 to TRBJ2-7; D is unresolved. CDR3 protein: CASSLDSSGYF. The CDR3 region has the DNA TGTGCCAGCAGCTTGGATAGTTCGGGGTACTTC.